This T cell receptor beta chain was sequenced in a study of CD8 T cells in Susac syndrome. Sequencing targeted TCR beta in T cells from blood (CD8+ and CD4+). RNA amounts of about 0.5 to 1 ug underwent reverse transcription with random hexamers. The TCR beta CDR3 was amplified by immunoSEQ multiplex PCR across 54 Vbeta, 13 Jbeta. TCRdb passed the immunoSEQ multiplex PCR reads through MiXCR, listing each CDR3 protein once. The repertoire consists of around 190,000 distinct CDR3 sequences, with about 95% occurring once and the leading ten covering about 0.16%. The source material was CD8+ T cells from PBMCs. This TCR was sampled from a human donor with multiple sclerosis.

As DNA, the CDR3 is TGTGCCAGTAGTATTCGTTTGAGGAGGAGCACAGATACGCAGTATTTT. Its protein product is CASSIRLRRSTDTQYF. This chain links TRBV19 with TRBJ2-3, with D possibly being TRBD2 (5 bases). The V and J ends lost 3 bases and 0 bases respectively, with 13 bases between them. CDR1 and CDR2 (germline): LNHDA, SQIVND (reference sequence). CDR3 length equals 16 residues.